Detailed here is one TCR beta chain. The entry originates in a study of blood T cell repertoires in COVID-19. Study at large: COVID-19 samples collected from the United States, Italy and Spain covered acute and convalescent phases. T cells, B-cell-depleted T cells, or PBMCs provided the cDNA or gDNA that served as material.

Authors' methods: Amplification from reference gene primers served as the basis for estimated nucleated cell counts. The protocol was immunoSEQ multiplex PCR, while the TCRdb copy is restricted to in-frame clones and leaves out a portion. For V, J and clone size, that table is used; D and trimming come from the DNA. Here the sample spans around 200,000 clones, around 85% being singletons. This TCR was sampled from a woman of 80 years or more with acute or convalescent COVID-19. What was sequenced was peripheral blood.

This chain's CDR3 is CASSQGGQGPNTIYF. The CDR3 bases are TGCGCCAGCAGCCAAGGGGGACAGGGCCCAAACACCATATATTTT. V gene TRBV4-3 combines with J gene TRBJ1-3, with 9 bases that match TRBD1. CDR3 size: 15 residues. V lost 1 base, J lost 6 bases, and 4 bases stayed unmatched. Germline CDR1 is LGHNA and CDR2 is YSLEER.